The rows below give T cell receptor beta chains drawn from one sample of a study of T cell repertoires in cytomegalovirus infection. TCRdb fed the reads into MiXCR, producing one record per CDR3 protein. The table shows under 350,000 distinct CDR3 sequences, with approximately 22% occurring only once. These TCRs' antigens remain unknown. The source material was cultured PBMCs, sampled from culture after CMV antigen stimulation. The receptors originated from a human donor in good health (CMV status not recorded). Some clones in this sample may be carry-over from other donors' samples. CDR3s include the opening cysteine and the closing phenylalanine or tryptophan. D genes are given only for firm matches. Only some rows state a clone size, as once, few, many or a class for expanded clones.

D	V	J	size	DNA	CDR3
TRBD1	TRBV12-3/TRBV12-4	TRBJ1-1	many	TGTGCCAGCAGTACCTCCCCGGGACAGCACACTGAAGCTTTCTTT	CASSTSPGQHTEAFF
.	TRBV7-2	TRBJ1-6	many	TGTGCCAGCAGCTTAGCAGTACGGAATTCACCCCTCCACTTT	CASSLAVRNSPLHF
.	TRBV29-1	TRBJ2-7	.	TGCAGCGTCTCCGGGACGGTGTCCTACGAGCAGTACTTC	CSVSGTVSYEQYF
.	TRBV29-1	TRBJ2-5	many	TGCAGCGCACTCTCAGGGGCTAATCAAGAGACCCAGTACTTC	CSALSGANQETQYF
TRBD1	TRBV15	TRBJ2-6	few	TGTGCCACCAGCGGCAGACAGGGGGATTTCGCTGGGGCCAACGTCCTGACTTTC	CATSGRQGDFAGANVLTF
TRBD2	TRBV12-3/TRBV12-4	TRBJ2-7	few	TGTGCCAGCAACCTAGCGGGAGGGCCCTACGAGCAGTACTTC	CASNLAGGPYEQYF
TRBD1	TRBV12-3/TRBV12-4	TRBJ1-1	few	TGTGCCAGCAGACAACTACAGGGGGCGCACACTGAAGCTTTCTTT	CASRQLQGAHTEAFF
.	TRBV27	TRBJ2-3	few	TGTGCCAGCACAGGAGGGAGAAGTAGCACAGATACGCAGTATTTT	CASTGGRSSTDTQYF
.	TRBV7-9	TRBJ2-1	.	TGTGCCAGCAGCTTCGAGGCCCAACACCATGAGCAGTTCTTC	CASSFEAQHHEQFF
.	TRBV20-1	TRBJ1-2	.	TGCAGTGCTAGCGGCAGGGAGGCGTCTAGCTATGGCTACACCTTC	CSASGREASSYGYTF
.	TRBV7-2	TRBJ1-2	.	TGTGCCAGCAGCCCAATGCGGGGTCCCTATGGCTACACCTTC	CASSPMRGPYGYTF
.	TRBV6-2/TRBV6-3	TRBJ2-1	few	TGTGCCAGCAACCAACCACCGTACGATGAGCAGTTCTTC	CASNQPPYDEQFF
.	TRBV9	TRBJ2-5	.	TGTGCCAGCAGCGTCAGCGGACTTGGGGGTGAGACCCAGTACTTC	CASSVSGLGGETQYF
TRBD2	TRBV6-6	TRBJ2-1	few	TGTGCCAGCAGCCCCGGGACTAGCGAGGGCAATGAGCAGTTCTTC	CASSPGTSEGNEQFF
.	TRBV6-2/TRBV6-3	TRBJ1-5	.	TGTGCCAGCGGGGTTAGCAATCAGCCCCAGCATTTT	CASGVSNQPQHF
.	TRBV19	TRBJ1-3	.	TGTGCCAGTAGTACGGGAACTTACGCTGGAAACACCATATATTTT	CASSTGTYAGNTIYF
.	TRBV15	TRBJ2-2	.	TGTGCCACCAGCAGAGTAGTGTCTAGCGTTGACACCGGGGAGCTGTTTTTT	CATSRVVSSVDTGELFF
TRBD1	TRBV18	TRBJ2-7	many	TGTGCCAGCTCACCAGCTGGACAGGATGGCGAGCAGTACTTC	CASSPAGQDGEQYF
.	TRBV7-8	TRBJ2-7	.	TGTGCCAGCAGTCCAAATACCGGGATTCAATCATCCGAGCAGTACTTC	CASSPNTGIQSSEQYF
TRBD2	TRBV5-4	TRBJ2-5	.	TGTGCCAGCAGCTTGGACGGGAGGGCCCAAGAGACCCAGTACTTC	CASSLDGRAQETQYF
.	TRBV19	TRBJ2-3	.	TGTGCCAGTAGTATAGTTACCAGCGGTAGCACAGATACGCAGTATTTT	CASSIVTSGSTDTQYF
TRBD1	TRBV30	TRBJ1-2	.	TGTGCCTGGAACAGAATCGCCGGGACAGGGGGCTTTGGCTACACCTTC	CAWNRIAGTGGFGYTF